This is a list of T cell receptor beta chains from one sample in a study of PD-L1 blockade in urothelial cancer. TCRdb keeps only in-frame clones here, not all; method: immunoSEQ multiplex PCR. The sample consists of 45,000 to 55,000 clones, roughly 78% of them appearing once. The material sequenced was PBMCs, taken around atezolizumab (anti-PD-L1) treatment. Receptor source: a man between 65 and 85 years old with urothelial cancer. Each CDR3 is given with its conserved first and last residue. Each record gives: D gene, clone size, V gene, J gene, CDR3 protein, CDR3 DNA. D genes are given only for firm matches. Clone size is given for some rows only: seen once, a few or many times, or a class if the clone is expanded.

-	once	TRBV19	TRBJ2-7	CASSMEGPWYEQYF	TGTGCCAGTAGTATGGAGGGACCCTGGTACGAGCAGTACTTC
-	-	TRBV7-2	TRBJ1-4	CASSLDLEAALNEKLFF	TGTGCCAGCAGCTTAGATTTGGAGGCAGCCCTGAATGAAAAACTGTTTTTT
TRBD2	-	TRBV5-4	TRBJ2-3	CASSSRKLLAGAQDTQYF	TGTGCCAGCAGCTCACGTAAACTACTAGCGGGAGCTCAAGATACGCAGTATTTT
TRBD2	-	TRBV10-3	TRBJ2-5	CAISGPAGGVKETQYF	TGTGCCATCAGTGGGCCAGCGGGAGGTGTAAAAGAGACCCAGTACTTC
TRBD1	-	TRBV28	TRBJ2-7	CASSSGQDIYEQYF	TGTGCCAGCAGTTCCGGACAGGACATATACGAGCAGTACTTC
-	-	TRBV19	TRBJ2-7	CASSITGLTYEQYF	TGTGCCAGTTCGATCACGGGACTTACCTACGAGCAGTACTTC
TRBD2	-	TRBV4-2	TRBJ2-3	CASSQDLAGGETSTDTQYF	TGTGCCAGCAGCCAAGACCTAGCGGGGGGGGAGACTAGCACAGATACGCAGTATTTT
TRBD2	-	TRBV11-3	TRBJ2-1	CASSLRSGRYNEQFF	TGTGCCAGCAGCTTAAGAAGCGGGAGATACAATGAGCAGTTCTTC
TRBD1	-	TRBV13	TRBJ2-2	CASSPQGATGTGELFF	TGTGCCAGCAGCCCACAGGGGGCGACGGGAACCGGGGAGCTGTTTTTT
TRBD1	-	TRBV5-1	TRBJ1-1	CASSADRGGGTEAFF	TGCGCCAGCAGCGCGGACAGGGGTGGGGGCACTGAAGCTTTCTTT
TRBD1	-	TRBV9	TRBJ1-5	CASSVESRGRLNQPQHF	TGTGCCAGCAGCGTAGAATCCAGGGGGCGCCTCAATCAGCCCCAGCATTTT
-	-	TRBV28	TRBJ2-2	CASRRTGRVGELFF	TGTGCCAGCAGAAGGACAGGGAGGGTCGGGGAGCTGTTTTTT
TRBD2	once	TRBV2	TRBJ2-3	CASARLAGITDTQYF	TGTGCCAGCGCCCGACTAGCGGGGATCACAGATACGCAGTATTTT
TRBD1	-	TRBV28	TRBJ1-1	CASGRPGTENTEAFF	TGTGCCAGCGGAAGACCCGGGACAGAGAACACTGAAGCTTTCTTT
-	-	TRBV30	TRBJ2-1	CAWSVLTSGDYNEQFF	TGTGCCTGGAGTGTACTAACCAGCGGAGACTACAATGAGCAGTTCTTC
TRBD1	-	TRBV10-3	TRBJ2-7	CAISESFGTGGYEQYF	TGTGCCATCAGTGAGTCTTTCGGGACAGGGGGTTACGAGCAGTACTTC
TRBD1	-	TRBV6-1	TRBJ2-1	CASSTGQDEQFF	TGTGCCAGCAGTACAGGACAGGATGAGCAGTTCTTC
TRBD1	-	TRBV19	TRBJ2-3	CASSIPQGAGTDTQYF	TGTGCCAGTAGTATACCACAGGGGGCCGGCACAGATACGCAGTATTTT
-	-	TRBV5-1	TRBJ2-7	CASSLTSGSYEQYF	TGCGCCAGCAGCTTGACTTCTGGCTCCTACGAGCAGTACTTC
TRBD1	once	TRBV11-2	TRBJ1-2	CASSPDRGRGYTF	TGTGCCAGCAGCCCCGACAGGGGCCGTGGCTACACCTTC
-	-	TRBV5-1	TRBJ1-3	CASALEASSGNTIYF	TGCGCCAGCGCCCTTGAAGCGAGCTCTGGAAACACCATATATTTT
-	medium-sized	TRBV19	TRBJ2-1	CASTPYAGSNEQFF	TGTGCCAGTACCCCCTACGCGGGGAGCAATGAGCAGTTCTTC
TRBD1	-	TRBV19	TRBJ1-5	CASSPGQGAGQPQHF	TGTGCCAGTAGTCCGGGACAGGGGGCCGGTCAGCCCCAGCATTTT
-	-	TRBV11-3	TRBJ1-1	CASSSDKDTEAFF	TGTGCCAGCAGCTCGGACAAGGACACTGAAGCTTTCTTT
-	few	TRBV7-9	TRBJ1-3	CASSLVSRSGNTIYF	TGTGCCAGCAGCTTAGTTTCCCGTTCTGGAAACACCATATATTTT
-	-	TRBV5-1	TRBJ2-1	CASKDPPGALSSYNEQFF	TGCGCCAGCAAAGACCCTCCAGGGGCCCTGAGCTCCTACAATGAGCAGTTCTTC
TRBD2	-	TRBV7-9	TRBJ2-2	CASSFVAGDTGELFF	TGTGCCAGCAGCTTCGTAGCGGGGGACACCGGGGAGCTGTTTTTT
-	once	TRBV7-2	TRBJ2-7	CASSLFTDAISYEQYF	TGTGCCAGCAGCTTATTCACAGACGCCATTTCCTACGAGCAGTACTTC
TRBD2	-	TRBV5-1	TRBJ2-1	CASSLGRGYSYNEQFF	TGCGCCAGCAGCTTGGGGCGGGGGTACTCCTACAATGAGCAGTTCTTC
TRBD2	few	TRBV28	TRBJ2-7	CASSLTSSEQYF	TGTGCCAGCAGCTTGACTAGCTCCGAGCAGTACTTC
-	-	TRBV15	TRBJ2-7	CATSRDIALAYEQYF	TGTGCCACCAGCAGAGATATAGCGTTAGCCTACGAGCAGTACTTC
TRBD1	-	TRBV2	TRBJ2-7	CASSGTGGFSTNEQYF	TGTGCCAGCAGCGGGACAGGGGGCTTCAGTACTAACGAGCAGTACTTC
-	-	TRBV6-9	TRBJ1-3	CASSPDWAGNTIYF	TGTGCCAGCAGCCCAGACTGGGCTGGAAACACCATATATTTT
-	-	TRBV18	TRBJ1-1	CASSPQGMNTEAFF	TGTGCCAGCTCACCGCAGGGGATGAACACTGAAGCTTTCTTT